The rows below give T cell receptor beta chains drawn from one sample of a study of T and B cells in COVID-19 patients. A single record per CDR3 protein comes from TCRdb applying MiXCR to the multiplex PCR reads. This sample yields 20,000 to 25,000 distinct CDR3 sequences, of which just under 30% are seen a single time; 2.5% to 3.5% belongs to the top ten. What was sequenced was blood. Source of these receptors: a human donor who had recovered from COVID-19. CDR3s include the opening cysteine and the closing phenylalanine or tryptophan. D genes are given only for firm matches. Some rows have no size entry. The others give once, few or many, or a class for an expanded clone.

j_call	clone_size	d_call	v_call	cdr3_aa	cdr3_nt
TRBJ1-4	few	NA	TRBV10-3	CATTGTPDEKLFF	TGTGCCACCACAGGGACACCTGATGAAAAACTGTTTTTT
TRBJ2-3	NA	NA	TRBV27	CASSLSARTYSTDTQYF	TGTGCCAGCAGTTTATCGGCCCGGACATATAGCACAGATACGCAGTATTTT
TRBJ2-5	few	TRBD2	TRBV5-6	CASSLVSGGGETQYF	TGTGCCAGCAGCTTGGTTAGCGGGGGGGGGGAGACCCAGTACTTC
TRBJ1-1	NA	NA	TRBV30	CAWSSSEAFF	TGTGCCTGGAGTAGCTCTGAAGCTTTCTTT
TRBJ2-5	many	TRBD1	TRBV27	CASSLTGPQETQYF	TGTGCCAGCAGTTTGACAGGGCCGCAAGAGACCCAGTACTTC
TRBJ2-5	few	TRBD2	TRBV30	CAWSRTGGVETQYF	TGTGCCTGGAGTCGAACGGGAGGGGTGGAGACCCAGTACTTC
TRBJ2-5	NA	TRBD1	TRBV5-1	CASSFGTGEETQYF	TGCGCCAGCAGCTTTGGGACAGGGGAGGAGACCCAGTACTTC
TRBJ2-5	few	NA	TRBV30	CAWNWGAGEQETQYF	TGTGCCTGGAATTGGGGGGCGGGGGAGCAAGAGACCCAGTACTTC
TRBJ2-1	NA	NA	TRBV7-9	CASSLGLGRTTYNEQFF	TGTGCCAGCAGCCTAGGATTGGGGCGGACTACCTACAATGAGCAGTTCTTC
TRBJ2-7	few	NA	TRBV6-5	CASSPWGEQYF	TGTGCCAGCAGCCCCTGGGGCGAGCAGTACTTC
TRBJ1-2	NA	NA	TRBV20-1	CSATPGGVVDYGYTF	TGCAGTGCTACCCCTGGGGGGGTGGTGGACTATGGCTACACCTTC
TRBJ2-7	medium-sized	NA	TRBV19	CASSITSLGEQYF	TGTGCCAGTAGTATTACGTCTCTGGGGGAGCAGTACTTC
TRBJ2-5	NA	NA	TRBV30	CAWSARGTQYF	TGTGCCTGGAGTGCCCGGGGGACCCAGTACTTC
TRBJ1-3	NA	NA	TRBV27	CASSPHYGGGGNTIYF	TGTGCCAGCAGTCCCCACTATGGGGGCGGTGGAAACACCATATATTTT
TRBJ2-1	few	TRBD2	TRBV6-1	CASKSSRAGGYNEQFF	TGTGCCAGCAAATCGTCTAGAGCGGGAGGGTACAATGAGCAGTTCTTC
TRBJ2-3	NA	TRBD2	TRBV10-2	CASGLAGSTDTQYF	TGCGCCTCCGGACTAGCGGGGAGCACAGATACGCAGTATTTT
TRBJ2-4	NA	NA	TRBV5-4	CASSLAQGNTAKNIQYF	TGTGCCAGCAGCTTGGCACAGGGAAATACAGCCAAAAACATTCAGTACTTC
TRBJ2-1	medium-sized	TRBD2	TRBV19	CASSISASGGYNEQFF	TGTGCCAGTAGTATTTCGGCTAGCGGGGGATACAATGAGCAGTTCTTC
TRBJ2-7	NA	TRBD2	TRBV13	CASSLGLAGRANEQYF	TGTGCCAGCAGCTTAGGACTAGCGGGAAGGGCCAATGAGCAGTACTTC
TRBJ2-7	NA	TRBD2	TRBV30	CACRFGASGRGEQYF	TGTGCCTGCCGATTTGGGGCTAGCGGGAGGGGCGAGCAGTACTTC
TRBJ1-1	NA	NA	TRBV19	CASSQAGDGEAFF	TGTGCCAGTAGCCAGGCCGGGGACGGTGAAGCTTTCTTT
TRBJ2-1	few	TRBD1	TRBV5-5	CASSAGQGVDNEQFF	TGTGCCAGCAGCGCGGGACAGGGGGTTGACAATGAGCAGTTCTTC
TRBJ2-6	medium-sized	NA	TRBV6-5	CASRDSSSNVLTF	TGTGCCAGCAGGGACAGTTCCAGCAACGTCCTGACTTTC
TRBJ2-1	many	TRBD2	TRBV19	CASSIYSGRVGEQFF	TGTGCCAGTAGTATCTATAGCGGGAGGGTAGGTGAGCAGTTCTTC
TRBJ1-6	few	TRBD1	TRBV6-4	CASSDRGLNSPLHF	TGTGCCAGCAGTGACAGGGGGCTCAATTCACCCCTCCACTTT
TRBJ2-2	NA	TRBD1	TRBV12-3/TRBV12-4	CASSGGTGGRTGELFF	TGTGCCAGCAGTGGCGGGACAGGGGGGAGGACCGGGGAGCTGTTTTTT
TRBJ2-7	few	NA	TRBV10-3	CAISFRDGPYEQYF	TGTGCCATCAGTTTCCGGGACGGACCCTACGAGCAGTACTTC
TRBJ2-3	medium-sized	TRBD2	TRBV29-1	CSVDLAVTDTQYF	TGCAGCGTTGATCTAGCGGTCACAGATACGCAGTATTTT
TRBJ2-2	medium-sized	TRBD1	TRBV6-5	CASIQGTGTGELFF	TGTGCCAGCATACAGGGGACGGGCACCGGGGAGCTGTTTTTT
TRBJ1-1	many	TRBD1	TRBV29-1	CSVDRGTEAFF	TGCAGCGTTGACAGGGGGACTGAAGCTTTCTTT
TRBJ2-4	NA	TRBD1	TRBV6-5	CASGTGPGAKNIQYF	TGTGCCAGCGGGACAGGGCCTGGGGCCAAAAACATTCAGTACTTC
TRBJ1-3	few	NA	TRBV19	CASSGSPSGNTIYF	TGTGCCAGTAGTGGTTCACCCTCTGGAAACACCATATATTTT
TRBJ1-6	NA	NA	TRBV14	CASSFTGTNSPLHF	TGTGCCAGCAGCTTCACAGGGACTAATTCACCCCTCCACTTT
TRBJ1-2	many	NA	TRBV12-3/TRBV12-4	CASSKGAGPGYTF	TGTGCCAGCAGTAAAGGCGCAGGGCCGGGCTACACCTTC
TRBJ2-3	many	TRBD2	TRBV19	CASSIDPGGARDTQYF	TGTGCCAGTAGTATAGATCCCGGGGGGGCCAGGGATACGCAGTATTTT
TRBJ1-1	few	TRBD1	TRBV19	CASSRTGLLNTEAFF	TGTGCCAGTAGTAGGACAGGACTCCTGAACACTGAAGCTTTCTTT
TRBJ2-6	medium-sized	NA	TRBV19	CASSIGQSSGANVLTF	TGTGCCAGTAGTATAGGACAAAGCTCTGGGGCCAACGTCCTGACTTTC
TRBJ2-1	medium-sized	NA	TRBV29-1	CSVAPGGLYNEQFF	TGCAGCGTCGCCCCGGGGGGCCTCTACAATGAGCAGTTCTTC
TRBJ2-1	medium-sized	TRBD1	TRBV27	CASSLSWDRAHNEQFF	TGTGCCAGCAGTTTATCGTGGGACAGGGCCCACAATGAGCAGTTCTTC
TRBJ2-2	few	NA	TRBV5-6	CASSLVGGAIGELFF	TGTGCCAGCAGCTTAGTTGGGGGCGCGATCGGGGAGCTGTTTTTT
TRBJ1-5	few	TRBD1	TRBV7-2	CASSASGGQLPQHF	TGTGCCAGCAGTGCTTCAGGGGGACAGTTGCCCCAGCATTTT
TRBJ1-2	NA	NA	TRBV20-1	CSAREDRWDGYTF	TGCAGTGCTAGAGAGGACCGCTGGGATGGCTACACCTTC
TRBJ1-1	few	NA	TRBV29-1	CSVEGTGTATEAFF	TGCAGCGTTGAAGGAACAGGCACGGCCACTGAAGCTTTCTTT
TRBJ2-2	many	NA	TRBV12-3/TRBV12-4	CASSQNTGELFF	TGTGCCAGCAGTCAAAACACCGGGGAGCTGTTTTTT
TRBJ2-5	NA	TRBD2	TRBV12-3/TRBV12-4	CASRSGGRGETQYF	TGTGCCAGCAGAAGCGGGGGGCGTGGGGAGACCCAGTACTTC
TRBJ1-4	few	TRBD1	TRBV12-3/TRBV12-4	CASSLSGTAEKLFF	TGTGCCAGCAGTTTAAGTGGGACAGCTGAAAAACTGTTTTTT
TRBJ1-6	many	NA	TRBV12-3/TRBV12-4	CASSHNLRDSPLHF	TGTGCCAGCAGCCACAATCTCCGTGATTCACCCCTCCACTTT
TRBJ2-7	NA	NA	TRBV6-5	CASRILAGSSYEQYF	TGTGCCAGCAGAATCCTGGCTGGGAGCTCCTACGAGCAGTACTTC
TRBJ1-2	many	NA	TRBV19	CASSPQGEYGYTF	TGTGCCAGTAGTCCCCAGGGAGAGTATGGCTACACCTTC
TRBJ2-7	many	TRBD1	TRBV27	CASRRTGSYEQYF	TGTGCCAGCAGGCGGACAGGTTCCTACGAGCAGTACTTC
TRBJ1-2	NA	NA	TRBV18	CASSPRATSEGYTF	TGTGCCAGCTCACCACGGGCCACTTCGGAAGGCTACACCTTC
TRBJ2-3	NA	NA	TRBV12-3/TRBV12-4	CASSLIAPDTQYF	TGTGCCAGCAGTTTGATAGCCCCAGATACGCAGTATTTT
TRBJ2-7	few	NA	TRBV5-1	CASSPDGDYEQYF	TGCGCCAGCAGCCCGGACGGGGATTACGAGCAGTACTTC
TRBJ2-2	NA	TRBD2	TRBV6-5	CASSDSNRATSGSSGELFF	TGTGCCAGCAGTGACTCGAATCGGGCCACTAGCGGGAGTTCCGGGGAGCTGTTTTTT
TRBJ2-2	few	NA	TRBV5-6	CASSLGTWRGELFF	TGTGCCAGCAGCTTAGGCACGTGGCGAGGGGAGCTGTTTTTT
TRBJ2-3	many	TRBD1	TRBV5-6	CASSWGTGSRTDTQYF	TGTGCCAGCAGCTGGGGGACAGGGTCTCGCACAGATACGCAGTATTTT
TRBJ1-5	NA	NA	TRBV10-3	CAISEREASNQPQHF	TGTGCCATCAGTGAGAGAGAGGCTAGCAATCAGCCCCAGCATTTT